A single sample gave rise to the 25 T cell receptor beta chains below, sequenced in a study of regulatory T cells in long-lasting Graves disease (dated by TCRdb to the early 2020s). Interpreted using the paper, the time point label stands for: newly diagnosed GD, antithyroid drugs for less than 3 months. RNA was extracted from PBMCs in TRIzol for both TCR sequencing and RNA sequencing. The library relied on multiplex PCR. The run used an Illumina HiSeq 4000. iRepertoire HTBI primers and Arm-PCR amplification of CDR3 regions were used to construct TCR beta libraries. The raw public data were reprocessed by TCRdb itself: fastp quality trimming at Q25, MiXCR clonotype calling, in-frame beta chains only. Records with the same CDR3 protein are collapsed into one entry carrying the most frequent genes and DNA. The sample data list about 450,000 distinct CDR3 sequences, and about 16% of these were observed just once. Of the sample, approximately 11% falls within the top ten clones.

These records were also assigned to another study, of T cells in Graves' hyperthyroidism and ophthalmopathy.

Sequencing was performed on peripheral blood mononuclear cells (PBMCs), taken at new diagnosis, from a patient treated with antithyroid drugs. The receptors shown here come from a woman in her twenties or thirties with Graves disease. Donor details come from another sample of the same person, matched by shared clones.

This clonotype was counted ten times or more. The J gene is TRBJ2-7, the V gene TRBV7-2, with D possibly matching TRBD1 (6 bases). V lost 4 bases to trimming and J lost 4 bases, with 14 bases between them. The CDR3 has 14 amino acids. The germline V gene encodes CDR1 SGHTA and CDR2 FQGNSA. Written as DNA, the CDR3 is TGTGCCAGCAGCTCCGGGACACCTCTTTACGAGCAGTACTTC. Encoded protein: CASSSGTPLYEQYF.

At least ten counts were recorded for this clonotype. The V gene is TRBV18, the J gene TRBJ2-7, with D perhaps matching TRBD2 (5 bases). This CDR3 region has 16 residues. CDR1 is KGHSH and CDR2 is LQKENI in the germline V gene. Trimming stripped 0 bases from V and 5 bases from J, with 17 bases between. The CDR3 sequence is CASSPPRTALPDEQYF. In DNA form, the CDR3 reads TGTGCCAGCTCACCACCCCGGACTGCCCTTCCCGACGAGCAGTACTTC.

In its sample, this clonotype was seen many times. The V and J genes are TRBV7-9 and TRBJ1-1; D not certain. Trimming shortened V by 5 bases and J by 4 bases, and 17 bases separated the two germline ends. The CDR3 runs 15 residues. The germline CDR1 and CDR2 sequences are SEHNR and FQNEAQ (reference sequence). This CDR3 is CASSPASPIGTEAFF. The CDR3 region has the DNA TGTGCCAGCAGCCCTGCCAGCCCCATCGGCACTGAAGCTTTCTTT.

This clonotype was seen just once. This could be a read error, since a much larger clone is one nucleotide away. V gene TRBV11-2 combines with J gene TRBJ2-7, with 8 bases that match TRBD1. This CDR3 has 13 residues. The germline gives CDR1 SGHAT, CDR2 FQNNGV. J lost 12 bases, V lost 5 bases, and 12 bases had no gene match. The CDR3 spells CASSLRQGSVTYF. The CDR3 region has the DNA TGTGCCAGCAGCCTACGACAGGGGTCAGTTACGTACTTC.

This clonotype turned up a few times. V gene TRBV30 combines with J gene TRBJ2-6; 9 nucleotides align to TRBD2. Trimming took 0 bases from V and 1 from J; bases not matched to a gene: 13. Per germline, CDR1 GTSNPN and CDR2 SVGIG (reference sequence). The CDR3 is 20 residues long. The DNA for the CDR3 is TGTGCCTGGAGTGTGAGGGAGAGCGGGAGGCTTGGGTCTGGGGCCAACGTCCTGACTTTC. Protein sequence: CAWSVRESGRLGSGANVLTF. Filled out from reference TRBV30 and TRBJ2-6, the complete variable domain reads SQTIHQWPATLVQPVGSPLSLECTVEGTSNPNLYWYRQAAGRGLQLLFYSVGIGQISSEVPQNLSASRPQDRQFILSSKKLLLSDSGFYLCAWSVRESGRLGSGANVLTFGAGSRLTVL.

This clonotype appeared many times. J is TRBJ2-2 and V is TRBV27; 9 nucleotides line up with TRBD2. This CDR3 contains 15 residues. V shed 6 bases, J shed 7 bases, and the junction held 9 bases outside the gene matches. Germline V gene sequence: CDR1 MNHEY, CDR2 SMNVEV (reference sequence). The CDR3 sequence: CASSRLGLAYGELFF. CDR3 nucleotide sequence: TGTGCCAGCAGCCGCCTGGGACTAGCTTACGGGGAGCTGTTTTTT.

On this clonotype itself: A read error is possible here, since a much larger clone lies one base away. V and J are TRBV19 and TRBJ1-2; D is uncertain. The CDR3 contains 14 residues. CDR1 and CDR2 (germline): LNHDA, SQIVND (reference sequence). DNA for the CDR3: TGTGCCAGTAGTATAGTACGCGGAAACTATAGCTACACCTTC. Translated: CASSIVRGNYSYTF.

The chain employs TRBV7-9 and TRBJ2-3; 12 nucleotides agree with TRBD2. Germline lookup yields CDR1 SEHNR and CDR2 FQNEAQ (reference sequence). Trimming took 6 bases from V and 4 from J; bases not matched to a gene: 8. The CDR3 has 16 amino acids. CDR3 residues: CASSKGLAGLADTQYF. The DNA for the CDR3 is TGTGCCAGCAGTAAAGGACTAGCGGGACTTGCAGATACGCAGTATTTT.

This clonotype came up a few times. The chain combines TRBV18 with TRBJ2-7; 9 bases map to TRBD2. The CDR3 is 16 amino acids. The V and J ends lost 2 bases and 0 bases, in that order; junction bases with no gene match: 5. Germline CDR1 and CDR2: KGHSH and LQKENI. CDR3 protein: CASSPGLAGNSYEQYF. In DNA form, the CDR3 reads TGTGCCAGCTCACCAGGGCTAGCGGGGAACTCCTACGAGCAGTACTTC.

About this clonotype: This may stem from a read error, because a much larger clone lies one nucleotide away. The chain combines TRBV2 with TRBJ2-1; D remains ambiguous. V lost 11 bases to trimming and J lost 7 bases, with 9 bases between them. Per the germline V gene, CDR1 is SNHLY and CDR2 is FYNNEI. The CDR3 loop spans 10 amino acids. The CDR3 region is CAGKGNEQFF. The CDR3 DNA sequence: TGTGCCGGCAAAGGGAATGAGCAGTTCTTC. The whole variable domain, remainder taken from reference TRBV2 and TRBJ2-1, is EPEVTQTPSHQVTQMGQEVILRCVPISNHLYFYWYRQILGQKVEFLVSFYNNEISEKSEIFDDQFSVERPDGSNFTLKIRSTKLEDSAMYFCAGKGNEQFFGPGTRLTVL.

This clonotype was seen a few times. This chain links TRBV20-1 with TRBJ2-7, with 8 nucleotides matching TRBD2. This CDR3 contains 16 residues. The germline CDR1 and CDR2 sequences are DFQATT and SNEGSKA (reference sequence). V gave up 3 bases and J gave up 6 bases; unmatched junction bases: 16. This chain's CDR3 is CSASLSSGRNLFEQYF. The DNA for the CDR3 is TGCAGTGCTAGTTTATCCAGCGGGAGAAACCTTTTCGAGCAGTACTTC.

The V and J genes are TRBV28 and TRBJ2-1; 8 nucleotides align to TRBD2. V dropped 6 bases and J dropped 1; count of bases not matched to a gene: 8. Per germline, CDR1 MDHEN and CDR2 SYDVKM. The length of the CDR3 is 16 residues. The CDR3 bases are TGTGCCAGCAGAGGTGGACTAGCTGGGTCCTACAATGAGCAGTTCTTC. It specifies CASRGGLAGSYNEQFF.

This clonotype was counted at least ten times. This CDR3 reads CASSLVRVSGELFF. The CDR3 DNA is TGTGCCAGCAGCTTAGTACGGGTTTCCGGGGAGCTGTTTTTT. V gene TRBV7-2 combines with J gene TRBJ2-2; D call uncertain. Between the trimmed V and J ends, which lost 1 base and 6 bases, there was a span of 9 bases. Per germline, CDR1 SGHTA and CDR2 FQGNSA. This CDR3 has 14 residues.

This clonotype was seen more than once but under ten times. The CDR3 DNA reads TGTGCCAGCAGTTTCCTTCCGGGCCCCAATCAGCCCCAGCATTTT. Encoded protein: CASSFLPGPNQPQHF. J is TRBJ1-5 and V is TRBV28; D not certain. Germline V lookup: CDR1 MDHEN, CDR2 SYDVKM. V shed 3 bases and J shed 3 bases, with 12 bases lying between them. The CDR3 runs to 15 residues.

This clonotype was counted at least ten times. The CDR3 is CASSPNIQTGYEQFF. The CDR3 DNA reads as TGTGCCAGCAGCCCCAACATCCAAACTGGTTATGAGCAGTTCTTC. This chain uses TRBV14 with TRBJ2-1; D is ambiguous. The CDR3 loop spans 15 amino acids. Per germline, CDR1 SGHDN and CDR2 FVKESK. Trimming left V 4 bases short and J 8 bases short, with 18 bases between.

This clonotype was counted between two and nine times. The chain links TRBV6-1 to TRBJ2-1; TRBD2 aligns across 10 bases. Per germline, CDR1 MNHNS and CDR2 SASEGT. Unmatched junction bases numbered 8, after V lost 7 bases and J lost 8 bases. This CDR3 spans 14 amino acids. The CDR3 DNA is TGTGCCAGCAAGGGAGCGGGAGGGGCTGATGAGCAGTTCTTC. It codes for CASKGAGGADEQFF.

In its sample, this clonotype was seen a few times. The chain carries TRBV20-1 and TRBJ2-7; 8 bases are a match to TRBD2. This CDR3 contains 13 residues. CDR1 DFQATT and CDR2 SNEGSKA come from the germline V gene (reference sequence). Trimming took 5 bases from V and 5 from J; bases not matched to a gene: 8. CDR3 in amino acids: CSAYREGPNEQYF. CDR3 nucleotide sequence: TGCAGTGCTTACCGGGAGGGCCCGAACGAGCAGTACTTC.

This rearrangement joins TRBV29-1 to TRBJ1-2; tentatively, D is TRBD1 (5 bases). CDR1 is SQVTM and CDR2 is ANQGSEA in the germline V gene. V lost 6 bases and J 8 bases, leaving 19 bases between the germline ends. CDR3 length equals 13 residues. The CDR3 loop is CSVAGTSGWGYTF. The CDR3 region has the DNA TGCAGCGTAGCCGGGACCTCCGGCTGGGGCTACACCTTC.

This clonotype was recorded at least ten times. V and J are TRBV3-1 and TRBJ1-1; D is unclear. The ends were cut back, 1 base at V and 7 bases at J, with 4 bases in the middle. The CDR3 consists of 11 residues. Looked up from germline, CDR1 is LGHDT and CDR2 is YNNKEL (reference sequence). DNA of the CDR3: TGTGCCAGCAGCCAAGGCGGTGAAGCTTTCTTT. It yields the protein CASSQGGEAFF.

This clonotype showed up just a few times. J is TRBJ1-6 and V is TRBV28; D remains unclear. The CDR3 length is 12 residues. V was cut by 3 bases and J by 17 bases, with 14 bases left in between. Germline CDR1 MDHEN, CDR2 SYDVKM. CDR3 residues: CASSLFRRLFHF. As DNA, the CDR3 is TGTGCCAGCAGTTTGTTTCGGAGGCTGTTCCACTTT.

This clonotype was found a few times. The rearrangement joins TRBV9 to TRBJ2-2; TRBD2 matches 15 bases. Losses at the gene ends were 3 bases for V and 5 bases for J; bases not matched to a gene: 14. Germline V gene data show CDR1 as SGDLS and CDR2 as YYNGEE. This CDR3 is 20 amino acids long. DNA of the CDR3: TGTGCCAGCAGCGCGAGACCGGGACTAGCGGGAGGCCGGGGGACCGGGGAGCTGTTTTTT. Its protein is CASSARPGLAGGRGTGELFF.

A remark on this clonotype: A much bigger clone sits one base away, suggesting this may be a read error. The chain couples TRBV7-8 to TRBJ2-1; maybe TRBD1 (6 bases). V lost 4 bases and J lost 10, with 11 bases in between. From germline, CDR1 is SGHVS and CDR2 FQNEAQ. The CDR3 length is 12 residues. The DNA for the CDR3 is TGTGCCAGCAGCTCAGAGGGGGACGAGCAGTTCTTC. Its protein is CASSSEGDEQFF.

Regarding this clonotype: A read error likely explains this, since a far larger clone differs by one base. The J gene is TRBJ2-5, the V gene TRBV7-2; D might be TRBD1 or TRBD2, each matching 5 bases. Germline lookup yields CDR1 SGHTA and CDR2 FQGNSA. This CDR3 spans 14 amino acids. The CDR3 loop is CVSRRDPRSWTQYF. CDR3 nucleotides: TGTGTCAGCAGACGGGACCCCCGGTCGTGGACCCAGTACTTC.

About this clonotype: A much more abundant neighbour one base away suggests this may be a read error. The J gene is TRBJ2-1, the V gene TRBV15; 13 positions match TRBD2. CDR3 length: 15 amino acids. Germline V gene sequence: CDR1 LNHNV, CDR2 YYDKDF (reference sequence). The CDR3 nucleotides are TGTGCCATCAGCAGACAGGGACTAGCGGGAAATGAGCAGTTCTTC. Translated, it gives CAISRQGLAGNEQFF.

This clonotype has a count of ten or more. This chain joins TRBV28 and TRBJ2-1; possible D gene TRBD1, 5 bases. Germline lookup yields CDR1 MDHEN and CDR2 SYDVKM. This CDR3 spans 13 amino acids. Trimming shortened V by 3 bases and J by 8 bases, and 11 bases separated the two germline ends. CDR3 sequence reads: CASSFGVRDEQFF. The CDR3 DNA follows: TGTGCCAGCAGTTTTGGGGTCAGGGATGAGCAGTTCTTC.